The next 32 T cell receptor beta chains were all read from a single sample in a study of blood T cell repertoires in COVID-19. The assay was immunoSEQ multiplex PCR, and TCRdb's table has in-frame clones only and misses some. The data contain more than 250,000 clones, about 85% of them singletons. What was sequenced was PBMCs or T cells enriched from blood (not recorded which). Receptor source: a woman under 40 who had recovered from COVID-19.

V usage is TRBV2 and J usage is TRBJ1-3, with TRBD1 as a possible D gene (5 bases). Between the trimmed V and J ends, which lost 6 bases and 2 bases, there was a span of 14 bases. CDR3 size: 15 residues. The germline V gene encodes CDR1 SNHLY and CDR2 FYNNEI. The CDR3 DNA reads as TGTGCCAGCAGGGGTCAGGGCCTACCTGGAAACACCATATATTTT. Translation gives CASRGQGLPGNTIYF.

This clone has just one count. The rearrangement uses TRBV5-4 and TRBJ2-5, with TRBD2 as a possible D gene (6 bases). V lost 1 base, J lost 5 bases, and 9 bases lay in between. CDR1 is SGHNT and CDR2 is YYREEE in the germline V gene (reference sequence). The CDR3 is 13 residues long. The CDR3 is CASSLLAGETQYF. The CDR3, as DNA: TGTGCCAGCAGCTTGTTGGCGGGGGAGACCCAGTACTTC. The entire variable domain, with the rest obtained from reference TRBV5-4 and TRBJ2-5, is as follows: ETGVTQSPTHLIKTRGQQVTLRCSSQSGHNTVSWYQQALGQGPQFIFQYYREEENGRGNFPPRFSGLQFPNYSSELNVNALELDDSALYLCASSLLAGETQYFGPGTRLLVL.

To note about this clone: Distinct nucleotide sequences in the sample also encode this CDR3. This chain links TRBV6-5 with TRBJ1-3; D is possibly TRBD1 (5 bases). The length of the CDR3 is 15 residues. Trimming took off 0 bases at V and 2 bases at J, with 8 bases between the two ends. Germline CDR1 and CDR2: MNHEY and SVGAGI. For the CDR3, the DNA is TGTGCCAGCAGTTACTCTGGGGGGGCTGGAAACACCATATATTTT. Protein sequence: CASSYSGGAGNTIYF.

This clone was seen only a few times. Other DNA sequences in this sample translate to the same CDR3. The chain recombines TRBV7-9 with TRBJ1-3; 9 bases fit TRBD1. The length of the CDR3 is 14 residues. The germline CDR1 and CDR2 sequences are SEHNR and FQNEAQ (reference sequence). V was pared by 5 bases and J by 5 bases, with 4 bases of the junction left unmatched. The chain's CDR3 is CASSPDRGRNTIYF. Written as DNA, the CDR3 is TGTGCCAGCAGCCCGGACAGGGGTAGAAACACCATATATTTT.

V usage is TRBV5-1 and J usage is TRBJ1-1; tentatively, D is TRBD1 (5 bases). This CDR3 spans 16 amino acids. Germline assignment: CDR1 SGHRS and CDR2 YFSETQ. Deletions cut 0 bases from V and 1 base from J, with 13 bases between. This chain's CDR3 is CASSLANRNTNTEAFF. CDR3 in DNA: TGCGCCAGCAGCTTGGCGAACAGGAACACGAACACTGAAGCTTTCTTT.

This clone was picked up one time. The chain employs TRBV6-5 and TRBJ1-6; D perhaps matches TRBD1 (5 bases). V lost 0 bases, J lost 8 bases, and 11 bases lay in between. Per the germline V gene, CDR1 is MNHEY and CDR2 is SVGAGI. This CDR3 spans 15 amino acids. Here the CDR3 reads CASSYSPGGDSPLHF. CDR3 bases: TGTGCCAGCAGTTACTCCCCCGGGGGGGATTCACCCCTCCACTTT.

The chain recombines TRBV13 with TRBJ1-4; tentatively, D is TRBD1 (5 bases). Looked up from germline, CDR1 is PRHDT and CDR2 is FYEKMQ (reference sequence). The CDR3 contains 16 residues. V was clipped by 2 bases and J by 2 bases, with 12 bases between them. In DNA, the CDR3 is TGTGCCAGCAGCTTACGGCAGGGTCTCACTAATGAAAAACTGTTTTTT. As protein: CASSLRQGLTNEKLFF. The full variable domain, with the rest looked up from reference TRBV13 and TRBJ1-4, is AAGVIQSPRHLIKEKRETATLKCYPIPRHDTVYWYQQGPGQDPQFLISFYEKMQSDKGSIPDRFSAQQFSDYHSELNMSSLELGDSALYFCASSLRQGLTNEKLFFGSGTQLSVL.

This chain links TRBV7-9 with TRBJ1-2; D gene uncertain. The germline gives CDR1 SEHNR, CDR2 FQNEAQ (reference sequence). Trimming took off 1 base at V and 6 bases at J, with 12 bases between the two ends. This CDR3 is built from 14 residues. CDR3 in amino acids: CASSLVEGPHGYTF. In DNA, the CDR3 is TGTGCCAGCAGCTTAGTGGAGGGCCCGCATGGCTACACCTTC.

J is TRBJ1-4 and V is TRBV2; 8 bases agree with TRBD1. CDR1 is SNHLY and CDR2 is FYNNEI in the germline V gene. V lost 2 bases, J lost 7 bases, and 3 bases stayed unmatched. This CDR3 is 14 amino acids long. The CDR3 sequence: CASSEQDRAEKLFF. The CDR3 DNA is TGTGCCAGCAGTGAACAGGACAGGGCTGAAAAACTGTTTTTT.

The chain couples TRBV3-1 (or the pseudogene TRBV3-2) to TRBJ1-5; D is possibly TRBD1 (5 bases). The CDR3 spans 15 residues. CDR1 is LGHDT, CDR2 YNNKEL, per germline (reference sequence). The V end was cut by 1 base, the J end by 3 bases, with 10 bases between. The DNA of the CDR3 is TGTGCCAGCAGCCAAGGGGCCGGACACAATCAGCCCCAGCATTTT. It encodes CASSQGAGHNQPQHF.

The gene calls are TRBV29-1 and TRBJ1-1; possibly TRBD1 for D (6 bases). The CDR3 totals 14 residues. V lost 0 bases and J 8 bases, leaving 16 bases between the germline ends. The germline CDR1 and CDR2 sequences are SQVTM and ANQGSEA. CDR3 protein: CSVEDPRGALEAFF. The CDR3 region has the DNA TGCAGCGTTGAAGACCCCCGGGGGGCCCTCGAAGCTTTCTTT.

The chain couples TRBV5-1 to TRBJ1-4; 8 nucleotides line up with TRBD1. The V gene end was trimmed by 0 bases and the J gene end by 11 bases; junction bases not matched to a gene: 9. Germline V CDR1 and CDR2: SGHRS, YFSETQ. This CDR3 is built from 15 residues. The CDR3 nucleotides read TGCGCCAGCAGCTTGGCTGGGTCAGGGGGCGAGAAACTGTTTTTT. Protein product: CASSLAGSGGEKLFF.

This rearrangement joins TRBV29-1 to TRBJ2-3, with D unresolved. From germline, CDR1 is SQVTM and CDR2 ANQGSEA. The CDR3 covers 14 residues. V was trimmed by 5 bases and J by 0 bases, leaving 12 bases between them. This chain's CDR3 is CSVLAFLSTDTQYF. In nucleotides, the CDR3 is TGCAGCGTTCTGGCATTTTTAAGCACAGATACGCAGTATTTT.

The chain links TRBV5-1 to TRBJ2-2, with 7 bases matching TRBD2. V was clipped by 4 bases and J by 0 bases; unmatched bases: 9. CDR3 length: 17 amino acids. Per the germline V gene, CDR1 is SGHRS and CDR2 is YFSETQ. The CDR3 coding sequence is TGCGCCAGCAGCCCCTCCCCGGCGGGGGCGAACACCGGGGAGCTGTTTTTT. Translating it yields CASSPSPAGANTGELFF.

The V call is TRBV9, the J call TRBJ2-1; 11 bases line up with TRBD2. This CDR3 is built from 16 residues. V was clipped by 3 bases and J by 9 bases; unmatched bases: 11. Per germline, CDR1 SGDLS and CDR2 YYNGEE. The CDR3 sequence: CASSASPSGGYGEQFF. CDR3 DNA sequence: TGTGCCAGCAGCGCCAGCCCTAGCGGGGGGTATGGTGAGCAGTTCTTC. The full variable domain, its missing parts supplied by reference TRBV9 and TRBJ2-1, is DSGVTQTPKHLITATGQRVTLRCSPRSGDLSVYWYQQSLDQGLQFLIQYYNGEERAKGNILERFSAQQFPDLHSELNLSSLELGDSALYFCASSASPSGGYGEQFFGPGTRLTVL.

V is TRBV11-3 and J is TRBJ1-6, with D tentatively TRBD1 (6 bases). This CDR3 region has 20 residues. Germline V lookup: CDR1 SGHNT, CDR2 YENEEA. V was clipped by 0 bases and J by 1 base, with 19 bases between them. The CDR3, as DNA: TGTGCCAGCAGCTTAGACTCATGGGCAGGGGTAGGGTCCTATAATTCACCCCTCCACTTT. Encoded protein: CASSLDSWAGVGSYNSPLHF. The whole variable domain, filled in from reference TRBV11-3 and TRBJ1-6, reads EAGVVQSPRYKIIEKKQPVAFWCNPISGHNTLYWYLQNLGQGPELLIRYENEEAVDDSQLPKDRFSAERLKGVDSTLKIQPAELGDSAVYLCASSLDSWAGVGSYNSPLHFGNGTRLTVT.

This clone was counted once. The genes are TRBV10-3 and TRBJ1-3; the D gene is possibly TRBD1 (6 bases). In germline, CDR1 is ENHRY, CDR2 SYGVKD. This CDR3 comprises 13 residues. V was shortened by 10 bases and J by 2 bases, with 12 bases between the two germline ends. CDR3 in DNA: TGTGCCAGCCAGTCAGGGGCTGGAAACACCATATATTTT. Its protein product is CASQSGAGNTIYF.

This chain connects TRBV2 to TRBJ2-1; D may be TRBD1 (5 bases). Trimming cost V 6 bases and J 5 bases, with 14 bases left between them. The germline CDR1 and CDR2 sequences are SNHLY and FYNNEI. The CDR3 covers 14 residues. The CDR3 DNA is TGTGCCAGCAGCCGAAGAGACAGAAACAATGAGCAGTTCTTC. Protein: CASSRRDRNNEQFF.

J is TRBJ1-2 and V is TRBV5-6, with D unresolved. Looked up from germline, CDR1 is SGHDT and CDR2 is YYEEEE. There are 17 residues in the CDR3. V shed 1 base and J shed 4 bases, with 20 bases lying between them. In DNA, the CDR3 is TGTGCCAGCAGCTTGTTCGGCAATCACCTGACGGGCTATGGCTACACCTTC. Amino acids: CASSLFGNHLTGYGYTF.

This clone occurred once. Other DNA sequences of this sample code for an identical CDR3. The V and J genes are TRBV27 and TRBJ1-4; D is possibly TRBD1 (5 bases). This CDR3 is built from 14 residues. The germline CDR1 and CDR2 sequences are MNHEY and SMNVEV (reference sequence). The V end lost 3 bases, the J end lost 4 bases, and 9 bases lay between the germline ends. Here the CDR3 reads CASSLWGGNEKLFF. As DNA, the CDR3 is TGTGCCAGCAGTTTGTGGGGGGGTAATGAAAAACTGTTTTTT.

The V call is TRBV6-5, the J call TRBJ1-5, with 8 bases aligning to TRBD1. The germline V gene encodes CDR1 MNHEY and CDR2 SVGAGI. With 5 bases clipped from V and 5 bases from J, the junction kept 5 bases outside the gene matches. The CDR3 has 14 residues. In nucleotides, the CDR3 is TGTGCCAGCAGTCCCGACAGGGGTTATCAGCCCCAGCATTTT. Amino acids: CASSPDRGYQPQHF.

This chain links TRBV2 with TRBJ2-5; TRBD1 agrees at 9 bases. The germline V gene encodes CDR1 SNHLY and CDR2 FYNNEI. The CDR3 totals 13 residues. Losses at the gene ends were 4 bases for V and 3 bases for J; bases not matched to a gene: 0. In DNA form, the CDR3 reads TGTGCCAGCAGTGGGGACAGGGAAGAGACCCAGTACTTC. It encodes CASSGDREETQYF.

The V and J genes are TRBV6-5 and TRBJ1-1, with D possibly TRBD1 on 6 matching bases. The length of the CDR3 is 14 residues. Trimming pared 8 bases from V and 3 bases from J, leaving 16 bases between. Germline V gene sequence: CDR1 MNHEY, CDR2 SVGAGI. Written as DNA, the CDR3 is TGTGCCAGCCTCCAGGGGAGGGGGGACACTGAAGCTTTCTTT. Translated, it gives CASLQGRGDTEAFF.

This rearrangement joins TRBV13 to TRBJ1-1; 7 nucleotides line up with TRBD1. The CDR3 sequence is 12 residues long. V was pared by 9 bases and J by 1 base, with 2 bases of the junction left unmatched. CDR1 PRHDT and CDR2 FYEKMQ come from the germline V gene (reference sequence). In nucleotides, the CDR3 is TGTGCCAGTCGGACAGGGAACACTGAAGCTTTCTTT. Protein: CASRTGNTEAFF.

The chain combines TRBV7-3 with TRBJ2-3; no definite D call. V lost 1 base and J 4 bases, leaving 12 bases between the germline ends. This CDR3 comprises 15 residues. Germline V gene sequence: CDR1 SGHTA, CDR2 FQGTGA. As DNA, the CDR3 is TGTGCCAGCAGCTTAATACCGACGGGTGCAGATACGCAGTATTTT. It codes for CASSLIPTGADTQYF.

CDR3 sequence (DNA): TGTGCCAGCAGTTCCACTCAGGGTTTTCAGACTTTCTTT. Encoded protein: CASSSTQGFQTFF. This chain links TRBV7-2 with TRBJ1-1, with D tentatively TRBD1 (5 bases). This CDR3 has 13 amino acids. V dropped 6 bases and J dropped 12 bases, with 20 bases sitting between them. Germline CDR1 reads SGHTA; CDR2 reads FQGNSA. Based on the CDR3 plus reference TRBV7-2 and TRBJ1-1, the full variable domain is GAGVSQSPSNKVTEKGKDVELRCDPISGHTALYWYRQSLGQGLEFLIYFQGNSAPDKSGLPSDRFSAERTGGSVSTLTIQRTQQEDSAVYLCASSSTQGFQTFFGQGTRLTVV.

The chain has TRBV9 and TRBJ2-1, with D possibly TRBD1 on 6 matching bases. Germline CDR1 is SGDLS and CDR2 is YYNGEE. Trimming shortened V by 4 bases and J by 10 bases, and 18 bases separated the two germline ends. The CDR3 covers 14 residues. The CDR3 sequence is CASSLSGQPREQFF. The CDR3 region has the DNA TGTGCCAGCAGCTTATCCGGACAGCCTAGGGAGCAGTTCTTC. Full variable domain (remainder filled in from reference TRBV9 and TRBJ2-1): DSGVTQTPKHLITATGQRVTLRCSPRSGDLSVYWYQQSLDQGLQFLIQYYNGEERAKGNILERFSAQQFPDLHSELNLSSLELGDSALYFCASSLSGQPREQFFGPGTRLTVL.

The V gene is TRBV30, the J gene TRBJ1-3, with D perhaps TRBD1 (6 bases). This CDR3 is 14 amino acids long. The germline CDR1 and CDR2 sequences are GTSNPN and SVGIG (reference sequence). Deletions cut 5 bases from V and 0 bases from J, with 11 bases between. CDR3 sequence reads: CAWGGSRSGNTIYF. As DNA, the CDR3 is TGTGCCTGGGGGGGCTCTCGCTCTGGAAACACCATATATTTT.

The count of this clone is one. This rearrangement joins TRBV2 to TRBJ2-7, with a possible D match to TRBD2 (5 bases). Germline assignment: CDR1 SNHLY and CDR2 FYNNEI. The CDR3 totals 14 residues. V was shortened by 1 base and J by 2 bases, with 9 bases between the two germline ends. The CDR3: CASSEGALAYEQYF. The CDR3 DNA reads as TGTGCCAGCAGTGAAGGGGCACTAGCCTACGAGCAGTACTTC.

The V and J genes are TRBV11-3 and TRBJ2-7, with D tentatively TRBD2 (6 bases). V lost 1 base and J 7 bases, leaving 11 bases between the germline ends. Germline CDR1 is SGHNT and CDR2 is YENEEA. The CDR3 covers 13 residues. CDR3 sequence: CASSLGEGREQYF. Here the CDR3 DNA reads TGTGCCAGCAGCTTAGGTGAGGGGAGGGAGCAGTACTTC.

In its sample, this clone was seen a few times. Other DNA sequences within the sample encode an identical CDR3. For the CDR3, the DNA is TGCGCCAGCAGCTTGGCGGGAGGGTACACTGAAGCTTTCTTT. Its translation: CASSLAGGYTEAFF. The rearrangement uses TRBV5-1 and TRBJ1-1; D gene unclear. The CDR3 runs 14 residues. V lost 0 bases and J lost 3, with 9 bases in between. Germline V CDR1 and CDR2: SGHRS, YFSETQ.

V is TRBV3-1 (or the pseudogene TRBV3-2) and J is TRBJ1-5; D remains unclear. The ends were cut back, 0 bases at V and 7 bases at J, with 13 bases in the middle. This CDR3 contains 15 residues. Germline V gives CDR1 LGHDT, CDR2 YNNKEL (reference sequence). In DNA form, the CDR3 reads TGTGCCAGCAGCCAAGACCGGGGTGTTATCCAGCCCCAGCATTTT. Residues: CASSQDRGVIQPQHF.